The TCR beta chain under discussion was sequenced for a study of radiotherapy plus CTLA-4 blockade in lung cancer. From germline, CDR1 is MNHEY and CDR2 SVGAGI. The CDR3 is made up of 15 amino acids. V lost 2 bases to trimming and J lost 2 bases, with 13 bases between them. Concerning this clone itself: Its antigen is unknown.

It was focal radiation plus CTLA-4 blockade with ipilimumab that patients with chemo-refractory metastatic non-small-cell lung cancer received. Study-level results: Blood saw expansion of tumor-derived TCR clones after radiotherapy plus ipilimumab.

The data were produced by immunoSEQ multiplex PCR, yet TCRdb's version contains in-frame clones alone and is incomplete. This table holds approximately 52,000 clones, more than 75% found once. Source: peripheral blood, taken from a patient treated with radiotherapy plus ipilimumab. This TCR was sampled from a human donor with non-small cell lung cancer who had a complete response to radiotherapy plus ipilimumab. The V and J genes are TRBV6-5 and TRBJ2-7; D possibly corresponds to TRBD2 (5 bases). CDR3 sequence: CASSYVATSTYEQYF. In DNA form, the CDR3 reads TGTGCCAGCAGTTACGTCGCCACTAGTACCTACGAGCAGTACTTC.